A single sample gave rise to the 2 T cell receptor beta chains below, sequenced in a study of shared clonotypes between healthy human individuals. Measured with immunoSEQ multiplex PCR; TCRdb has only the in-frame clones, and not every one. The table includes nearly 1,000,000 clones, roughly 72% detected once. The sample comprised memory CD4+ T cells sorted from blood. The subset was: CD45RA-negative fraction. The receptors here all came from a man aged 18 to 29 in good health.

This clone was seen more than once but under ten times. The sample contains more than one DNA sequence encoding this CDR3. V gene TRBV9 combines with J gene TRBJ2-3; D is uncertain. CDR3 size: 13 residues. The germline V and J ends were trimmed by 4 bases and 2 bases, with 8 bases remaining between them. The germline CDR1 and CDR2 sequences are SGDLS and YYNGEE. CDR3 sequence (DNA): TGTGCCAGCAGCCCCCATCCCACAGATACGCAGTATTTT. Its translation is CASSPHPTDTQYF.

The chain combines TRBV7-2 with TRBJ2-2; a possible D gene is TRBD2 (6 bases). V was cut by 4 bases and J by 5 bases, with 17 bases left in between. Germline V lookup: CDR1 SGHTA, CDR2 FQGNSA. This CDR3 spans 16 amino acids. The CDR3 nucleotides are TGTGCCAGCAGCTGGCGAGGCAGGAGGGGTACCGGGGAGCTGTTTTTT. Protein product: CASSWRGRRGTGELFF.